These 31 T cell receptor beta chains were sequenced from one sample in a study of blood T cell repertoires in COVID-19. The method was immunoSEQ multiplex PCR; TCRdb's version includes in-frame clones alone and lacks a portion of them. The sample carries approximately 230,000 clones, approximately 83% recorded once. Sequencing was done on a sample of peripheral blood. The receptors derive from an elderly man with acute or convalescent COVID-19.

This sequence joins TRBV10-3 and TRBJ2-7; 7 bases are shared with TRBD1. CDR1 and CDR2 from the germline V gene are ENHRY and SYGVKD. The CDR3 spans 12 residues. The V segment lost 6 bases and the J segment 4 bases; nucleotides outside the gene matches: 3. This chain's CDR3 is CAISGTAYEQYF. The CDR3 DNA reads as TGTGCCATCAGCGGGACAGCTTACGAGCAGTACTTC.

CDR3 in amino acids: CASSDLRLAGTDTQYF. CDR3 nucleotides: TGCGCCAGCAGTGATTTGCGACTAGCGGGGACAGATACGCAGTATTTT. The rearrangement joins TRBV10-1 to TRBJ2-3, with TRBD2 matching 11 bases. The germline CDR1 and CDR2 sequences are WNHNN and SYGVQD (reference sequence). This CDR3 has 16 amino acids. The V gene end was trimmed by 3 bases and the J gene end by 3 bases; junction bases not matched to a gene: 5.

The chain recombines TRBV15 with TRBJ1-1; possible D gene TRBD1, 5 bases. The germline V and J ends were trimmed by 0 bases and 5 bases, with 16 bases remaining between them. Germline V gene sequence: CDR1 LNHNV, CDR2 YYDKDF (reference sequence). CDR3 length: 16 residues. CDR3 protein: CATSRDRDGRGTEAFF. The CDR3 DNA follows: TGTGCCACCAGCAGAGATCGTGACGGTCGGGGGACTGAAGCTTTCTTT.

On this clone itself: Different DNA sequences within this sample yield the same CDR3. This chain connects TRBV4-2 to TRBJ2-2, with 11 bases matching TRBD2. The V segment lost 3 bases and the J segment 2 bases; nucleotides outside the gene matches: 5. Germline V CDR1 and CDR2: LGHNA, YNFKEQ. The length of the CDR3 is 17 residues. This CDR3 reads CASSHPSGGLNTGELFF. DNA of the CDR3: TGTGCCAGCAGCCACCCTAGCGGGGGGCTAAACACCGGGGAGCTGTTTTTT.

The sample holds one count of this clone. In DNA, the CDR3 is TGTGCCTGGAGTGTAGCAAGGGGGACCATATATTTT. It codes for CAWSVARGTIYF. The chain has TRBV30 and TRBJ1-3; D may be TRBD1 (6 bases). Trimming removed 0 bases at V and 10 bases at J, with 10 bases between. Per germline, CDR1 GTSNPN and CDR2 SVGIG (reference sequence). The CDR3 is 12 residues long.

The rearrangement joins TRBV9 to TRBJ2-1; 10 bases line up with TRBD2. Per germline, CDR1 SGDLS and CDR2 YYNGEE. Losses at the gene ends were 6 bases for V and 3 bases for J; bases not matched to a gene: 6. The CDR3 extends over 15 amino acids. For the CDR3, the DNA is TGTGCCAGCACCCCTTTAGCGGGAGGCTACAATGAGCAGTTCTTC. Translating it yields CASTPLAGGYNEQFF.

In its sample, this clone was seen a few times. The V and J genes are TRBV19 and TRBJ1-5; D uncertain. Germline CDR1 and CDR2: LNHDA and SQIVND (reference sequence). This CDR3 comprises 16 residues. Trimming removed 1 base from V and 0 bases from J, with 10 bases in between. The CDR3 DNA sequence: TGTGCCAGTAGTATAGCCGCGGGTTATAGCAATCAGCCCCAGCATTTT. Translation gives CASSIAAGYSNQPQHF.

The V gene is TRBV5-1, the J gene TRBJ1-2, with a weak D call TRBD1 (5 bases). V was trimmed by 5 bases and J by 2 bases, leaving 19 bases between them. The CDR3 covers 16 residues. The germline gives CDR1 SGHRS, CDR2 YFSETQ. This CDR3 is CASRSSIDSLNYGYTF. The CDR3 DNA follows: TGCGCCAGCAGATCGTCGATTGACAGCCTCAACTATGGCTACACCTTC.

On this clone: One end of the junction fails to match germline, which may point to a read error. The V and J genes are TRBV18 and TRBJ2-6; 9 nucleotides match TRBD1. From germline, CDR1 is KGHSH and CDR2 LQKENI. This CDR3 region has 17 residues. CDR3: CASSLRDRATGANVLTF. The CDR3 DNA reads TGTGCTAGCTCACTCCGGGACAGGGCAACTGGGGCCAACGTCCTGACTTTC.

This chain joins TRBV20-1 and TRBJ1-2; no firm D call. This CDR3 has 13 residues. Trimming left V 3 bases short and J 8 bases short, with 16 bases between. Per germline, CDR1 DFQATT and CDR2 SNEGSKA (reference sequence). Here the CDR3 reads CSASGTPEGGYTF. The CDR3 region has the DNA TGCAGTGCTAGTGGCACTCCTGAGGGCGGCTACACCTTC.

The CDR3 sequence: CASSPPGTSTDTQYF. CDR3 sequence (DNA): TGCGCCAGCAGCCCCCCCGGGACAAGCACAGATACGCAGTATTTT. V gene TRBV5-1 combines with J gene TRBJ2-3, with D maybe TRBD1 (6 bases). With 4 bases removed from V and 0 bases from J, the gap between germline ends came to 12 bases. CDR3 size: 15 residues. CDR1 is SGHRS and CDR2 is YFSETQ in the germline V gene.

The V call is TRBV9, the J call TRBJ1-2; no reliable D call. CDR1 SGDLS and CDR2 YYNGEE come from the germline V gene. This CDR3 has 14 amino acids. Trimming pared 3 bases from V and 3 bases from J, leaving 12 bases between. CDR3 sequence (DNA): TGTGCCAGCAGCGCTTTGGAGTTTTACTATGGCTACACCTTC. It specifies CASSALEFYYGYTF.

The chain is built from TRBV29-1 and TRBJ2-1, with 11 bases lining up with TRBD2. This CDR3 has 15 residues. V shed 5 bases and J 5 bases; nucleotides not matched to a gene: 8. Per the germline V gene, CDR1 is SQVTM and CDR2 is ANQGSEA. DNA of the CDR3: TGCAGCGTTCCCACCCGACTAGCGGGGAACAATGAGCAGTTCTTC. Protein product: CSVPTRLAGNNEQFF.

The rearrangement links TRBV28 to TRBJ1-5; 7 positions match TRBD1. The CDR3 extends over 16 amino acids. The V segment lost 3 bases and the J segment 3 bases; nucleotides outside the gene matches: 8. Germline V gene sequence: CDR1 MDHEN, CDR2 SYDVKM. The CDR3 reads CASSLSGQFFNQPQHF. As DNA, the CDR3 is TGTGCCAGCAGTTTGTCGGGACAGTTTTTCAATCAGCCCCAGCATTTT.

The table lists this clone with a few counts. This chain connects TRBV7-3 to TRBJ1-1; D not certain. Germline CDR1 and CDR2: SGHTA and FQGTGA. The CDR3 loop spans 14 amino acids. The V end lost 6 bases, the J end lost 3 bases, and 14 bases lay between the germline ends. The CDR3 loop is CASSPDPGDTEAFF. CDR3 DNA: TGTGCCAGCAGTCCGGACCCCGGGGACACTGAAGCTTTCTTT.

This clone has a single count. J is TRBJ1-2 and V is TRBV5-1; no clear D gene. V was trimmed by 5 bases and J by 3 bases, leaving 17 bases between them. Germline V gene sequence: CDR1 SGHRS, CDR2 YFSETQ. CDR3 length equals 15 residues. In DNA form, the CDR3 reads TGCGCCAGCAGGAGGGTATCGGGTCAGGACTATGGCTACACCTTC. Residues: CASRRVSGQDYGYTF.

The chain joins TRBV18 to TRBJ2-7, with D perhaps TRBD2 (5 bases). Germline CDR1 reads KGHSH; CDR2 reads LQKENI. V lost 3 bases and J 7 bases, leaving 19 bases between the germline ends. The CDR3 consists of 15 residues. CDR3 residues: CASSPIIKRGFEQYF. The CDR3 DNA reads as TGTGCCAGCTCACCCATCATAAAGCGAGGGTTTGAGCAGTACTTC.

The chain recombines TRBV6-1 with TRBJ2-7, with unresolved D. From germline, CDR1 is MNHNS and CDR2 SASEGT. V was trimmed by 1 base and J by 7 bases, leaving 14 bases between them. The length of the CDR3 is 14 residues. The CDR3 DNA follows: TGTGCCAGCAGTGAAGGTCCGAATTCGGGTGAGCAGTACTTC. Its translation: CASSEGPNSGEQYF.

This clone was observed a single time. The CDR3 loop reads CASSLGQGDIYGYTF. The DNA of the CDR3 is TGTGCCAGCAGCTTGGGGCAGGGGGATATCTATGGCTACACCTTC. V is TRBV11-2 and J is TRBJ1-2; 7 bases map to TRBD1. The V and J ends lost 3 bases and 4 bases, in that order; junction bases with no gene match: 8. The CDR3 is made up of 15 amino acids. Germline-derived CDR1 and CDR2 are SGHAT and FQNNGV.

The chain recombines TRBV2 with TRBJ2-1; 7 bases match TRBD1. Trimming cost V 8 bases and J 0 bases; bases outside gene matches: 4. The germline gives CDR1 SNHLY, CDR2 FYNNEI. This CDR3 has 14 amino acids. The CDR3 DNA is TGTGCCAGCGGACGACAGGGCTCCTACAATGAGCAGTTCTTC. Translation: CASGRQGSYNEQFF.

The V gene is TRBV7-3, the J gene TRBJ1-1, with a tentative D call TRBD1 (6 bases). The germline V gene encodes CDR1 SGHTA and CDR2 FQGTGA. The CDR3 is 14 residues long. Trimming took 2 bases from V and 4 from J, leaving 11 bases between them. CDR3 in DNA: TGTGCCAGCAGCTTAGGTGGCAGGGGCACTGAAGCTTTCTTT. Translation gives CASSLGGRGTEAFF.

The chain couples TRBV12-3 or TRBV12-4 to TRBJ1-2, with TRBD1 matching 7 bases. CDR3 length: 13 residues. Trimming took 5 bases from V and 6 from J; bases not matched to a gene: 6. CDR3 DNA sequence: TGTGCCAGCAGTCGAACAGGGGTTGATGGCTACACCTTC. It yields the protein CASSRTGVDGYTF.

The rearrangement uses TRBV4-2 and TRBJ1-2; a weak D match, TRBD1 (6 bases). The CDR3 has 17 residues. Trimming took off 0 bases at V and 2 bases at J, with 16 bases between the two ends. Germline V gene sequence: CDR1 LGHNA, CDR2 YNFKEQ. The CDR3 loop reads CASSQDQGGAGNYGYTF. The CDR3 DNA is TGTGCCAGCAGCCAAGATCAAGGGGGAGCAGGCAACTATGGCTACACCTTC.

This clone was observed a few times. The chain employs TRBV28 and TRBJ1-5; possibly TRBD1 for D (5 bases). Trimming removed 6 bases from V and 7 bases from J, with 16 bases in between. The germline CDR1 and CDR2 sequences are MDHEN and SYDVKM. CDR3 size: 14 residues. The CDR3 loop is CASSPVGASQPQHF. CDR3 coding DNA: TGTGCCAGCAGCCCTGTAGGGGCGTCGCAGCCCCAGCATTTT.

V gene TRBV6-5 combines with J gene TRBJ1-2, with D possibly matching TRBD1 (6 bases). Trimming removed 0 bases at V and 4 bases at J, with 12 bases between. CDR1 and CDR2 (germline): MNHEY, SVGAGI. The CDR3 runs to 15 residues. The DNA for the CDR3 is TGTGCCAGCAGTTACTCGACGGACAGTCCCTATGGCTACACCTTC. The encoded protein is CASSYSTDSPYGYTF.

The chain couples TRBV18 to TRBJ2-7; D gene unclear. CDR1 is KGHSH and CDR2 is LQKENI in the germline V gene. The length of the CDR3 is 15 residues. V was shortened by 3 bases and J by 2 bases, with 14 bases between the two germline ends. The CDR3 loop is CASSPAPGFTYEQYF. The CDR3 nucleotides are TGTGCCAGCTCACCGGCCCCGGGTTTTACCTACGAGCAGTACTTC.

This clone occurred a few times. The V and J genes are TRBV6-5 and TRBJ2-7; the match to TRBD1 covers 7 bases. This CDR3 spans 14 amino acids. Germline V CDR1 and CDR2: MNHEY, SVGAGI. V lost 6 bases and J lost 3; bases outside the gene matches: 8. CDR3 in DNA: TGTGCCAGCAGGCGAAGACAGGGACACTACGAGCAGTACTTC. Translated: CASRRRQGHYEQYF.

This clone occurred once. This chain uses TRBV5-8 with TRBJ2-3, with D possibly TRBD2 on 5 matching bases. CDR1 is SGHTS, CDR2 YDEGEE, per germline. V was pared by 3 bases and J by 6 bases, with 5 bases between. This CDR3 region has 11 residues. The CDR3 here is CASSWRDTQYF. Here the CDR3 DNA reads TGTGCCAGCAGCTGGAGGGATACGCAGTATTTT.

This chain uses TRBV27 with TRBJ2-7; 14 positions match TRBD2. The CDR3 runs 15 residues. The germline V gene encodes CDR1 MNHEY and CDR2 SMNVEV (reference sequence). V gave up 4 bases and J gave up 2 bases; unmatched junction bases: 1. Written as DNA, the CDR3 is TGTGCCAGCAGTTCGACTAGCGGGAGGGCCTACGAGCAGTACTTC. As protein: CASSSTSGRAYEQYF.

This rearrangement joins TRBV28 to TRBJ2-1; 12 nucleotides agree with TRBD2. Germline loops: CDR1 MDHEN, CDR2 SYDVKM. Unmatched junction bases numbered 10, after V lost 7 bases and J lost 0 bases. There are 18 residues in the CDR3. DNA of the CDR3: TGTGCCAGCACATCCGGACTAGCGGGGCGCGTCTCCTACAATGAGCAGTTCTTC. Translation gives CASTSGLAGRVSYNEQFF.

This clone was recorded only once. The V gene is TRBV29-1, the J gene TRBJ1-2, with 9 bases matching TRBD1. CDR1 and CDR2 (germline): SQVTM, ANQGSEA. This CDR3 has 14 residues. Losses at the gene ends were 5 bases for V and 4 bases for J; bases not matched to a gene: 8. DNA for the CDR3: TGCAGCGTTCCCGGGGACAGGGCAGGCTATGGCTACACCTTC. It yields the protein CSVPGDRAGYGYTF.